This T cell receptor (beta chain) appears in the sequencing data of a study of regulatory T cells in long-lasting Graves disease. Study results and limitations: Persistent disease preferred TRBV28, TRBJ1-2 and TRBJ2-5; new disease, TRBV20-1 and TRBJ2-1. TCR diversity was lower in persistent than newly diagnosed Graves' disease.

According to the study, TCR beta libraries were built with iRepertoire HTBI primers and CDR3-region Arm-PCR. TCRdb redid the calling of the multiplex PCR reads with MiXCR, one entry per CDR3 protein. The table lists roughly 420,000 distinct CDR3 sequences, roughly 15% of them singletons. This clonotype was seen repeatedly, ten times or more. Its antigen is as yet unknown. V lost 3 bases and J lost 3; bases outside the gene matches: 26. This CDR3 is 22 amino acids long. The germline V gene has CDR1 MDHEN and CDR2 SYDVKM. As for time point: newly diagnosed GD, antithyroid drugs for less than 3 months. After RNA was extracted from PBMCs, the TCR library was made from it. The sample was also linked to a second study, of T cells in Graves' hyperthyroidism and ophthalmopathy.

The receptor was derived from a woman in her 30s with Graves disease. The chain links TRBV28 to TRBJ2-1; 7 bases are shared with TRBD2. Specimen: peripheral blood mononuclear cells (PBMCs), collected at new diagnosis, from a patient treated with antithyroid drugs. CDR3 amino acids: CASSLGGAIRGENTKYYNEQFF. DNA for the CDR3: TGTGCCAGCAGTTTGGGCGGGGCTATCCGGGGGGAGAACACTAAGTACTACAATGAGCAGTTCTTC. Full variable domain (remainder filled in from reference TRBV28 and TRBJ2-1): DVKVTQSSRYLVKRTGEKVFLECVQDMDHENMFWYRQDPGLGLRLIYFSYDVKMKEKGDIPEGYSVSREKKERFSLILESASTNQTSMYLCASSLGGAIRGENTKYYNEQFFGPGTRLTVL.